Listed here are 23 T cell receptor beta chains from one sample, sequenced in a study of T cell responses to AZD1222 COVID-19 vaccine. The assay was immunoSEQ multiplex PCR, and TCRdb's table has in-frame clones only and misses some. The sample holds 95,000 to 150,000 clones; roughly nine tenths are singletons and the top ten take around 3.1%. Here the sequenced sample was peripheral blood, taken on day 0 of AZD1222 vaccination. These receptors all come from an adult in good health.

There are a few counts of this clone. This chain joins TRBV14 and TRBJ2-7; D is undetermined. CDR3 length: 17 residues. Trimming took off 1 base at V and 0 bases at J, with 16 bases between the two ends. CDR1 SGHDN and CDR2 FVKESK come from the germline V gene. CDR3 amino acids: CASSQVGRRSGSYEQYF. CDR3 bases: TGTGCCAGCAGCCAAGTCGGCAGACGAAGTGGCTCCTACGAGCAGTACTTC. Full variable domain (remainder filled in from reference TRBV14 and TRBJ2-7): EAGVTQFPSHSVIEKGQTVTLRCDPISGHDNLYWYRRVMGKEIKFLLHFVKESKQDESGMPNNRFLAERTGGTYSTLKVQPAELEDSGVYFCASSQVGRRSGSYEQYFGPGTRLTVT.

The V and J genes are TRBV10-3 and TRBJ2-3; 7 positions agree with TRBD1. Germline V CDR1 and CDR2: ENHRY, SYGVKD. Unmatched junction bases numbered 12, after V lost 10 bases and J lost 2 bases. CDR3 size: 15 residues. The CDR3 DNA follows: TGTGCCACCCAGGACAGGACAATCTTCACAGATACGCAGTATTTT. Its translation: CATQDRTIFTDTQYF.

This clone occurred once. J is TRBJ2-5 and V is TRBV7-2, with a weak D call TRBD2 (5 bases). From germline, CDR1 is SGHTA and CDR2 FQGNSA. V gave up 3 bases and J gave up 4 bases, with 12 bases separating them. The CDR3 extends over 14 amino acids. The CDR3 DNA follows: TGTGCCAGCAGCTTCCAGAGCGGTCCAGAGACCCAGTACTTC. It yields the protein CASSFQSGPETQYF.

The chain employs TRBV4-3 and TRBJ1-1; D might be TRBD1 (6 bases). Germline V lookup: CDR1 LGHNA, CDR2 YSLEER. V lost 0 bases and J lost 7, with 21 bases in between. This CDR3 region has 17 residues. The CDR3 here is CASSQEWGATGRGEAFF. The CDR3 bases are TGCGCCAGCAGCCAAGAATGGGGGGCGACGGGGCGTGGTGAAGCTTTCTTT.

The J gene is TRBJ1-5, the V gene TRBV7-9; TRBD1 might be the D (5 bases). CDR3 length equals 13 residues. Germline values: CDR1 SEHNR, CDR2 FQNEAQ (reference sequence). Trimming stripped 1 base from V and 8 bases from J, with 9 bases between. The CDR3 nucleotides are TGTGCCAGCAGCTTAGGAGGGGAAGAGCCCCAGCATTTT. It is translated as CASSLGGEEPQHF.

The CDR3 DNA sequence: TGTGCCAGTAGTCTTAGGGGATGGGTCACTGAAGCTTTCTTT. Translated, it gives CASSLRGWVTEAFF. V gene TRBV19 combines with J gene TRBJ1-1; D is perhaps TRBD1 (5 bases). The V and J ends lost 5 bases and 4 bases respectively, with 14 bases between them. The CDR3 spans 14 residues. The germline gives CDR1 LNHDA, CDR2 SQIVND (reference sequence). The full variable domain, with the rest looked up from reference TRBV19 and TRBJ1-1, is DGGITQSPKYLFRKEGQNVTLSCEQNLNHDAMYWYRQDPGQGLRLIYYSQIVNDFQKGDIAEGYSVSREKKESFPLTVTSAQKNPTAFYLCASSLRGWVTEAFFGQGTRLTVV.

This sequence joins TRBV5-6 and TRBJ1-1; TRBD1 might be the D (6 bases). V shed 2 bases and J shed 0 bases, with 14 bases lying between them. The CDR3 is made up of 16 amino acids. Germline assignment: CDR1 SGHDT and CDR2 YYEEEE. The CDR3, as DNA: TGTGCCAGCAGCTTTGAGGGGGACGGGCTGAACACTGAAGCTTTCTTT. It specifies CASSFEGDGLNTEAFF.

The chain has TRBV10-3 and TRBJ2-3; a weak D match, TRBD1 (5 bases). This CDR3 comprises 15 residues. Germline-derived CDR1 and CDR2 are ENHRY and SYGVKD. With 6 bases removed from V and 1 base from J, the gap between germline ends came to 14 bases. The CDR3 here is CAIREPLQGTDTQYF. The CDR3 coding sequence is TGTGCCATCAGGGAGCCCTTACAGGGCACAGATACGCAGTATTTT.

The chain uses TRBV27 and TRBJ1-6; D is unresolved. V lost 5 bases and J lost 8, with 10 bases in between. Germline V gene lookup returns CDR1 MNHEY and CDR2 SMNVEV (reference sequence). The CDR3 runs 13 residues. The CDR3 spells CASSTPGDSPLHF. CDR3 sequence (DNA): TGTGCCAGCAGTACCCCCGGGGATTCACCCCTCCACTTT.

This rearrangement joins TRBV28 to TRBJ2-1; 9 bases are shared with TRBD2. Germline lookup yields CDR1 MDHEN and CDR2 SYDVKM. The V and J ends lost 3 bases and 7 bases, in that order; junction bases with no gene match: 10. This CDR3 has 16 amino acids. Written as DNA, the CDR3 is TGTGCCAGCAGTTTTAGAGCGGGGGGATCGAGGAATGAGCAGTTCTTC. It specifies CASSFRAGGSRNEQFF.

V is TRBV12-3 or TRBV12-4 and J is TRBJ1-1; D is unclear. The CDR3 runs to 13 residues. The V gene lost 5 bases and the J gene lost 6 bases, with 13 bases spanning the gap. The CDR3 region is CASSIGGGAEAFF. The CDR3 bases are TGTGCCAGCAGTATTGGAGGAGGCGCTGAAGCTTTCTTT.

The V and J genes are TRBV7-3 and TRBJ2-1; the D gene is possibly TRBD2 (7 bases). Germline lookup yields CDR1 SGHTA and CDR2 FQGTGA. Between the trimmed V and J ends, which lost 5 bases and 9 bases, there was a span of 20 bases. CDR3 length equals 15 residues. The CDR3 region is CASSRDPSGGGEQFF. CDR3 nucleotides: TGTGCCAGCAGCCGTGACCCTAGCGGAGGGGGTGAGCAGTTCTTC.

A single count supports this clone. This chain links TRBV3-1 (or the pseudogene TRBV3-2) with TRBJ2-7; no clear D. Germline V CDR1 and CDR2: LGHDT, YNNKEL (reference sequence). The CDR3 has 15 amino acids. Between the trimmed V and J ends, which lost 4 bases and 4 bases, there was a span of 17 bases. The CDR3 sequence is CASSPSLSLAYEQYF. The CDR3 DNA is TGTGCCAGCAGCCCGAGTCTGAGTCTGGCGTACGAGCAGTACTTC.

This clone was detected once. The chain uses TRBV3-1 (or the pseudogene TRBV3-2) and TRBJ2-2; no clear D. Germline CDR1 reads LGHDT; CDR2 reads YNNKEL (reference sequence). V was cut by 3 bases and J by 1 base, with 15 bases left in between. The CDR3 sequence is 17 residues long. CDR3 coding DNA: TGTGCCAGCAGCCACAACCCCTCTAAAGGGAACACCGGGGAGCTGTTTTTT. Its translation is CASSHNPSKGNTGELFF.

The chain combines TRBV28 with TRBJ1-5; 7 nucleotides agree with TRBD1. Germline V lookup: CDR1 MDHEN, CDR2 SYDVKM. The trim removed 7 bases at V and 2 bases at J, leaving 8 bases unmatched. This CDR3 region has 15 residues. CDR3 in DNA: TGTGCCAGCACCGAGACAGGGACGGGCAATCAGCCCCAGCATTTT. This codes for CASTETGTGNQPQHF.

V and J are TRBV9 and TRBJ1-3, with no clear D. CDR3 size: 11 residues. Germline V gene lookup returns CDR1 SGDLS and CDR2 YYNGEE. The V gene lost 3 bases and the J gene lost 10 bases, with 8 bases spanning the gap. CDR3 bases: TGTGCCAGCAGCGCCCCAGGAACCATATATTTT. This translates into CASSAPGTIYF.

The CDR3 is CASSLFRDRGLTGEQYF. CDR3 nucleotides: TGTGCCAGCAGTCTATTCCGGGACAGGGGGCTCACGGGCGAGCAGTACTTC. The rearrangement links TRBV6-6 to TRBJ2-7; TRBD1 matches at 12 bases. Germline values: CDR1 MNHNY, CDR2 SVGAGI (reference sequence). The V and J ends lost 5 bases and 6 bases, in that order; junction bases with no gene match: 14. This CDR3 has 17 amino acids.

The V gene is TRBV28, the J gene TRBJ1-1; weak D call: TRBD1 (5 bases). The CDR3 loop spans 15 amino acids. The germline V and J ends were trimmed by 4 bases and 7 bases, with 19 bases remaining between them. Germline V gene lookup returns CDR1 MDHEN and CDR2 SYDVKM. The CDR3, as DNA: TGTGCCAGCAGTTCACCCTCAGGGTACCCAATTGAAGCTTTCTTT. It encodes CASSSPSGYPIEAFF.

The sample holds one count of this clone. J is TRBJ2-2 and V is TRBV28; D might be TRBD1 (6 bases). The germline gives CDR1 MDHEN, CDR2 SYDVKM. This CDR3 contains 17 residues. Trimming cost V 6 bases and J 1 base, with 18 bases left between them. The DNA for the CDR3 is TGTGCCAGCAGACCCATGAGGGGCAGGGGGAACACCGGGGAGCTGTTTTTT. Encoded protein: CASRPMRGRGNTGELFF.

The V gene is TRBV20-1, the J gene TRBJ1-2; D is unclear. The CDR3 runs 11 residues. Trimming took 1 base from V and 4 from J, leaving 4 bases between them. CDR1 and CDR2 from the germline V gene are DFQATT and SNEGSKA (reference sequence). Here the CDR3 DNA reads TGCAGTGCTAGAGGGTTCTATGGCTACACCTTC. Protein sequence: CSARGFYGYTF.

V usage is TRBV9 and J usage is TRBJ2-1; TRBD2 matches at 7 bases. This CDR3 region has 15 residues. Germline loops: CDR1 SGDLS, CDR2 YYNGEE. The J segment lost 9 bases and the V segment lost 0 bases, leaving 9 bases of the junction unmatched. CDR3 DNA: TGTGCCAGCAGCGTAGCCCTAGCGGCGCCAAGTGAGCAGTTCTTC. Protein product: CASSVALAAPSEQFF. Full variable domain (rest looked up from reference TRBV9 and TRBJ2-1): DSGVTQTPKHLITATGQRVTLRCSPRSGDLSVYWYQQSLDQGLQFLIQYYNGEERAKGNILERFSAQQFPDLHSELNLSSLELGDSALYFCASSVALAAPSEQFFGPGTRLTVL.

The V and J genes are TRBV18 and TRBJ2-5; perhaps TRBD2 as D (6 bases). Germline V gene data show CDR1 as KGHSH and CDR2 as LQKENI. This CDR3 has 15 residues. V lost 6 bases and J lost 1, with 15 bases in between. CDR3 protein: CASSVVGLSQETQYF. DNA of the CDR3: TGTGCCAGCTCGGTGGTGGGACTCTCCCAAGAGACCCAGTACTTC.

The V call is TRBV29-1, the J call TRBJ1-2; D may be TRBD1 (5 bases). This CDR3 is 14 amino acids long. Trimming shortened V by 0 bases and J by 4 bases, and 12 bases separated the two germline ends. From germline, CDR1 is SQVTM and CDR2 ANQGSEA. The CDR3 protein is CSVEDQEGPYGYTF. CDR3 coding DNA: TGCAGCGTTGAAGATCAGGAGGGACCCTATGGCTACACCTTC.